One sample yielded the 14 T cell receptor beta chains listed below, sequenced in a study of response to subunit inactivated influenza vaccine. TCRdb fed the RT-PCR reads into MiXCR, producing one record per CDR3 protein. Of 500,000 or so distinct CDR3 sequences in the sample, 16% were seen once. Sample: CD4+ T cells sorted from PBMCs, taken 23 to 25 months after vaccination. These receptors all stem from a man between 50 and 70 years old who received an inactivated influenza vaccine.

Concerning this clonotype: At one end the junction does not follow the germline gene, possibly because of a read error. This chain connects TRBV5-1 to TRBJ2-7, with D perhaps being TRBD1 or TRBD2 (6 bases each). The CDR3 runs 15 residues. Looked up from germline, CDR1 is SGHRS and CDR2 is YFSETQ. The CDR3 DNA reads as TGCGCCAGCAGCTCCTTCGTGGGGGGCTCCTACGAGCGGTACTTC. This gives the protein CASSSFVGGSYERYF.

This clonotype appeared a few times. The chain recombines TRBV21-1 with TRBJ2-3. TRBV21-1 is marked as a pseudogene. The CDR3 runs 16 residues. CDR3 nucleotides: TGTGCCAGCATCCACATGAACGGAGTAAGCACAGATACGCAGTATTTT. Its protein product is CASIHMNGVSTDTQYF.

This clonotype was observed a few times. This rearrangement joins TRBV29-1 to TRBJ2-4; the D is unclear. Looked up from germline, CDR1 is SQVTM and CDR2 is ANQGSEA. The CDR3 is 14 amino acids. V shed 6 bases and J shed 0 bases, with 12 bases lying between them. The DNA of the CDR3 is TGCAGCGTCGCGAGTCGCGTAGCCAAAAACATTCAGTACTTC. This codes for CSVASRVAKNIQYF. The full variable domain, rest sourced from reference TRBV29-1 and TRBJ2-4, is SAVISQKPSRDICQRGTSLTIQCQVDSQVTMMFWYRQQPGQSLTLIATANQGSEATYESGFVIDKFPISRPNLTFSTLTVSNMSPEDSSIYLCSVASRVAKNIQYFGAGTRLSVL.

The rearrangement joins TRBV11-3 to TRBJ2-6; D may be TRBD1 (6 bases). The CDR3 sequence is 17 residues long. Trimming pared 1 base from V and 0 bases from J, leaving 10 bases between. Germline CDR1 and CDR2: SGHNT and YENEEA. CDR3 sequence: CASSLGQGSSGANVLTF. CDR3 bases: TGTGCCAGCAGCTTAGGCCAGGGGAGCTCTGGGGCCAACGTCCTGACTTTC. The full variable domain, completed using reference TRBV11-3 and TRBJ2-6, is EAGVVQSPRYKIIEKKQPVAFWCNPISGHNTLYWYLQNLGQGPELLIRYENEEAVDDSQLPKDRFSAERLKGVDSTLKIQPAELGDSAVYLCASSLGQGSSGANVLTFGAGSRLTVL.

The table lists this clonotype with many counts. This chain connects TRBV5-5 to TRBJ2-7, with TRBD1 matching 7 bases. The V gene's germline CDR1 is SGHKS and CDR2 YYEKEE (reference sequence). The CDR3 length is 13 residues. J lost 0 bases, V lost 5 bases, and 2 bases had no gene match. CDR3 protein: CASRRTGSYEQYF. CDR3 DNA: TGTGCCAGCAGACGGACAGGCTCCTACGAGCAGTACTTC.

The V and J genes are TRBV7-8 and TRBJ1-6, with a weak D call TRBD1 (6 bases). Germline CDR1 is SGHVS and CDR2 is FQNEAQ. The CDR3 sequence is 16 residues long. V was clipped by 2 bases and J by 8 bases, with 16 bases between them. The DNA for the CDR3 is TGTGCCAGCAGCTTACACCAACAGGGAGTGGATTCACCCCTCCACTTT. Its translation is CASSLHQQGVDSPLHF.

This clonotype was observed at least ten times. The chain is built from TRBV20-1 and TRBJ1-1; no clear D gene. Germline values: CDR1 DFQATT, CDR2 SNEGSKA (reference sequence). Trimming shortened V by 0 bases and J by 0 bases, and 5 bases separated the two germline ends. CDR3 length: 13 residues. The CDR3 loop is CSARDRLNTEAFF. The CDR3 DNA reads TGCAGTGCTAGAGACAGGTTGAACACTGAAGCTTTCTTT.

This clonotype came up many times. This chain joins TRBV5-1 and TRBJ1-2, with D possibly TRBD1 on 5 matching bases. The V gene's germline CDR1 is SGHRS and CDR2 YFSETQ. The CDR3 covers 13 residues. V dropped 4 bases and J dropped 6 bases, with 13 bases sitting between them. This chain's CDR3 is CASSPRGVDGYTF. CDR3 DNA sequence: TGCGCCAGCAGCCCCCGGGGGGTAGATGGCTACACCTTC.

This chain links TRBV24-1 with TRBJ2-5; 7 bases match TRBD2. This CDR3 is 15 amino acids long. The V segment lost 3 bases and the J segment 3 bases; nucleotides outside the gene matches: 6. The germline V gene encodes CDR1 KGHDR and CDR2 SFDVKD. CDR3 in DNA: TGTGCCACCAGTGATCAGGGACGGGGGGAAGAGACCCAGTACTTC. It is translated as CATSDQGRGEETQYF.

This clonotype came up a few times. This chain connects TRBV28 to TRBJ2-5, with TRBD2 matching 10 bases. V trimming: 6 bases; J trimming: 5 bases; junction bases outside the gene matches: 9. CDR3 length: 15 residues. Germline V gene sequence: CDR1 MDHEN, CDR2 SYDVKM. Written as DNA, the CDR3 is TGTGCCAGCAGCGCCCAGCGGGGGGGAGGGGAGACCCAGTACTTC. This translates into CASSAQRGGGETQYF.

This clonotype has only a few counts. The DNA for the CDR3 is TGTGCCAGCAGTTCCTCACAGAACAATGAGCAGTTCTTC. Amino acids: CASSSSQNNEQFF. V is TRBV12-3 or TRBV12-4 and J is TRBJ2-1; D not resolved. Trimming removed 4 bases at V and 5 bases at J, with 9 bases between. The CDR3 is made up of 13 amino acids.

This clonotype occurred a few times. The V call is TRBV20-1, the J call TRBJ2-3; 7 bases fit TRBD2. V lost 2 bases, J lost 0 bases, and 8 bases stayed unmatched. Germline loops: CDR1 DFQATT, CDR2 SNEGSKA (reference sequence). This CDR3 has 16 residues. The CDR3 nucleotides read TGCAGTGCTAGAAAGTGGAGCGGGACTAGCACAGATACGCAGTATTTT. Protein sequence: CSARKWSGTSTDTQYF.

This sequence joins TRBV20-1 and TRBJ2-3; 7 nucleotides line up with TRBD1. Germline-derived CDR1 and CDR2 are DFQATT and SNEGSKA (reference sequence). This CDR3 spans 15 amino acids. Trimming at V came to 1 base and at J to 0 bases, leaving 4 bases not matched to a gene. CDR3 region: CSARATGVSTDTQYF. Here the CDR3 DNA reads TGCAGTGCTAGAGCAACAGGGGTCAGCACAGATACGCAGTATTTT.

This clonotype was seen more than once but under ten times. Here the CDR3 reads CAISESSASTDTQYF. For the CDR3, the DNA is TGTGCCATCAGTGAGTCTAGCGCCAGCACAGATACGCAGTATTTT. V usage is TRBV10-3 and J usage is TRBJ2-3; the D gene is possibly TRBD2 (5 bases). Germline V gene data show CDR1 as ENHRY and CDR2 as SYGVKD. The V and J ends lost 0 bases and 0 bases respectively, with 7 bases between them. This CDR3 region has 15 residues.